Listed here is a single T cell receptor beta chain. The sample originates from a study of blood T cell repertoires in COVID-19. Method: immunoSEQ multiplex PCR; TCRdb's copy keeps in-frame clones and lacks some. The sample has roughly 190,000 clones; approximately 82% are singletons. The CDR3 is 13 residues long. Germline-derived CDR1 and CDR2 are PRHDT and FYEKMQ (reference sequence). V was pared by 5 bases and J by 3 bases, with 1 base of the junction left unmatched. The sequence was collected from a man over 45 with active or convalescent COVID-19. V is TRBV13 and J is TRBJ1-3; TRBD1 agrees at 7 bases. Sequencing used peripheral blood. CDR3 sequence reads: CASSQGGGNTIYF. The CDR3 DNA follows: TGTGCCAGCAGCCAGGGGGGTGGAAACACCATATATTTT.